The 5 T cell receptor beta chains listed next were all sequenced from one sample in a study of blood T cell repertoires in COVID-19. Generated by immunoSEQ multiplex PCR, the TCRdb table keeps only in-frame clones and is missing some. The repertoire consists of about 270,000 clones, with roughly 79% occurring once and the leading ten covering roughly 2.9%. Sequencing used peripheral blood. The receptor source for this set is a woman aged 60-75 years with active or convalescent COVID-19.

CDR3: CASSLASGGAGEQYF. The DNA of the CDR3 is TGCGCCAGCAGCTTGGCTAGCGGGGGGGCTGGCGAGCAGTACTTC. This chain uses TRBV5-1 with TRBJ2-7; 12 bases align to TRBD2. Germline assignment: CDR1 SGHRS and CDR2 YFSETQ. The CDR3 totals 15 residues. V shed 0 bases and J 6 bases; nucleotides not matched to a gene: 4.

V is TRBV7-6 and J is TRBJ2-7; 13 bases are a match to TRBD2. The CDR3 loop spans 16 amino acids. Germline V gives CDR1 SGHVS, CDR2 FNYEAQ. V shed 3 bases and J 6 bases; nucleotides not matched to a gene: 8. CDR3 in DNA: TGTGCCAGCAGCTTGCCCACTAGCGGGGGGGGCGGCGAGCAGTACTTC. Amino acid sequence: CASSLPTSGGGGEQYF.

J is TRBJ1-1 and V is TRBV18, with D possibly being TRBD1 (6 bases). Trimming stripped 3 bases from V and 11 bases from J, with 16 bases between. Germline-derived CDR1 and CDR2 are KGHSH and LQKENI. The CDR3 has 13 amino acids. CDR3 bases: TGTGCCAGCTCACCTGATCAGGGTACAGGGGCTTTCTTT. Protein sequence: CASSPDQGTGAFF.

This chain connects TRBV19 to TRBJ2-3, with 9 positions matching TRBD2. There are 16 residues in the CDR3. In germline, CDR1 is LNHDA, CDR2 SQIVND (reference sequence). V dropped 6 bases and J dropped 4; count of bases not matched to a gene: 11. The CDR3: CASRGRGLALADTQYF. The CDR3 region has the DNA TGTGCCAGTAGGGGGAGGGGACTAGCTCTCGCAGATACGCAGTATTTT.

Comment on this clone: A much larger clone lies a single base off, so this may be a read error. Different DNA sequences within this sample yield the same CDR3. The chain recombines TRBV11-1 with TRBJ1-6; D is perhaps TRBD1 (5 bases). The CDR3 covers 14 residues. The germline V and J ends were trimmed by 3 bases and 5 bases, with 8 bases remaining between them. In germline, CDR1 is SGHAT, CDR2 FQDESV (reference sequence). The CDR3 DNA is TGTGCCAGCAGCTTTAGGGGAAATAATTCACCCCTCCACTTT. It specifies CASSFRGNNSPLHF.